Following are 20 T cell receptor beta chains from one sample sequenced in a study of T and B cells in COVID-19 patients (dated by TCRdb to 2018 to 2020). Instrument used: Illumina MiSeq. Multiplex PCR with BIOMED2 TRB-A/B primer pools was used to amplify the TRB rearrangements. TCRdb reanalyzed the raw reads on its own, using fastp at Q25 for trimming and MiXCR for clone calling, and kept in-frame beta chains. Every CDR3 protein is listed once, alongside the most common genes and DNA of its rows. The sample table holds around 11,000 distinct CDR3 sequences, of which roughly 30% were seen once. The top ten clones comprise 13% to 15% of the sample. TRB repertoires were amplified using roughly 220-550 ng of genomic DNA isolated from blood. The sample taken for sequencing was blood. The receptors derive from a human donor with active COVID-19.

On this clonotype: This may be a read error: a much more frequent sequence differs by one nucleotide. This chain uses TRBV18 with TRBJ1-6; tentative D call: TRBD1 (6 bases). Germline CDR1 is KGHSH and CDR2 is LQKENI. The CDR3 is made up of 14 amino acids. DNA for the CDR3: TGTGCCAGCTCGCCAACAGGGATTAATTTACCCCTCCACTTT. This sequence encodes CASSPTGINLPLHF.

The rearrangement joins TRBV11-1 to TRBJ1-2; 7 bases are shared with TRBD1. This CDR3 has 14 amino acids. The germline CDR1 and CDR2 sequences are SGHAT and FQDESV (reference sequence). Germline trimming cut 5 bases from V and 6 bases from J; bases unmatched to any gene: 9. CDR3 amino acids: CASSPLSTGHGYTF. CDR3 in DNA: TGTGCCAGCAGCCCCTTATCGACAGGGCATGGCTACACCTTC. The variable domain in full, completed from reference TRBV11-1 and TRBJ1-2, reads EAEVAQSPRYKITEKSQAVAFWCDPISGHATLYWYRQILGQGPELLVQFQDESVVDDSQLPKDRFSAERLKGVDSTLKIQPAELGDSAMYLCASSPLSTGHGYTFGSGTRLTVV.

The V gene is TRBV6-2 or TRBV6-3, the J gene TRBJ2-7; no clear D. V lost 6 bases, J lost 2 bases, and 14 bases lay in between. Germline V lookup: CDR1 MNHEY, CDR2 SVGEGT. The CDR3 has 14 amino acids. The CDR3 DNA reads as TGTGCCAGCAGACGACTTTATGATCCCTACGAGCAGTACTTC. Protein: CASRRLYDPYEQYF.

The chain links TRBV27 to TRBJ1-3; D is uncertain. The CDR3 has 13 residues. V lost 1 base to trimming and J lost 0 bases, with 1 base between them. Germline V gene lookup returns CDR1 MNHEY and CDR2 SMNVEV (reference sequence). Here the CDR3 DNA reads TGTGCCAGCAGTTTATACTCTGGAAACACCATATATTTT. Its translation is CASSLYSGNTIYF.

The chain is built from TRBV20-1 and TRBJ2-1; a weak D match, TRBD2 (6 bases). V was shortened by 1 base and J by 7 bases, with 14 bases between the two germline ends. CDR1 and CDR2 from the germline V gene are DFQATT and SNEGSKA (reference sequence). CDR3 length: 14 amino acids. CDR3 residues: CSARARDLPNEQFF. Written as DNA, the CDR3 is TGCAGTGCTAGAGCTCGGGACTTGCCGAATGAGCAGTTCTTC.

This chain joins TRBV19 and TRBJ1-5, with 7 nucleotides matching TRBD1. The CDR3 spans 16 residues. The junction had 14 bases not matched to a gene; V was cut back by 6 bases and J by 6 bases. Germline CDR1 reads LNHDA; CDR2 reads SQIVND (reference sequence). CDR3 amino acids: CASRRDGEGAAQPQHF. In nucleotides, the CDR3 is TGTGCCAGTAGACGGGACGGGGAGGGGGCGGCTCAGCCCCAGCATTTT.

This clonotype is medium-sized within its sample. The rearrangement joins TRBV18 to TRBJ2-1; 7 bases agree with TRBD1. The CDR3 runs 15 residues. CDR1 is KGHSH, CDR2 LQKENI, per germline. With 1 base clipped from V and 6 bases from J, the junction kept 6 bases outside the gene matches. DNA of the CDR3: TGTGCCAGCTCACCACGCGGACAGGCATTCAATGAGCAGTTCTTC. Encoded protein: CASSPRGQAFNEQFF.

In its sample, this clonotype is medium-sized (0.01 to 0.1%). The chain links TRBV10-3 to TRBJ2-3, with TRBD2 matching 8 bases. This CDR3 contains 15 residues. The V segment lost 3 bases and the J segment 2 bases; nucleotides outside the gene matches: 4. From germline, CDR1 is ENHRY and CDR2 SYGVKD. In nucleotides, the CDR3 is TGTGCCATCAGTGAATTAGCGGGGAACACAGATACGCAGTATTTT. This translates into CAISELAGNTDTQYF.

By share, this clonotype ranks as medium-sized. V is TRBV12-3 or TRBV12-4 and J is TRBJ1-6; 7 nucleotides agree with TRBD1. This CDR3 spans 14 amino acids. After removal of 6 bases from V and 7 bases from J, the junction contained 6 bases not matched to a gene. The CDR3 region is CASRLGQLNSPLHF. CDR3 in DNA: TGTGCCAGCAGGCTGGGACAGTTAAATTCACCCCTCCACTTT.

This clonotype is deemed medium-sized. The rearrangement links TRBV12-3 or TRBV12-4 to TRBJ2-7; weak D call: TRBD1 (6 bases). CDR3 length: 14 residues. With 3 bases removed from V and 0 bases from J, the gap between germline ends came to 9 bases. In nucleotides, the CDR3 is TGTGCCAGCAGTTTTGACAGGTCCTCCTACGAGCAGTACTTC. Its protein is CASSFDRSSYEQYF.

A note on this clonotype: A much more abundant neighbour one base away suggests this may be a read error. CDR3 region: CAISFGDRNNEQFF. In DNA form, the CDR3 reads TGTGCCATCAGCTTCGGGGACAGGAACAATGAGCAGTTCTTC. The rearrangement joins TRBV5-6 to TRBJ2-1, with 8 bases that match TRBD1. The CDR3 totals 14 residues. Per the germline V gene, CDR1 is SGHDT and CDR2 is YYEEEE.

A few counts support this clonotype. The gene calls are TRBV6-2 or TRBV6-3 and TRBJ1-2, with D maybe TRBD1 (5 bases). The CDR3 sequence is 12 residues long. Trimming took off 1 base at V and 8 bases at J, with 8 bases between the two ends. Per the germline V gene, CDR1 is MNHEY and CDR2 is SVGEGT. Here the CDR3 reads CASSYLRGGYTF. CDR3 bases: TGTGCCAGCAGTTACTTAAGGGGCGGCTACACCTTC.

This rearrangement joins TRBV6-5 to TRBJ1-5, with 7 bases fitting TRBD1. Germline CDR1 MNHEY, CDR2 SVGAGI. CDR3 length: 13 residues. V shed 7 bases and J 7 bases; nucleotides not matched to a gene: 7. In DNA form, the CDR3 reads TGTGCCAGCAACGAACAGGGGTACCAGCCCCAGCATTTT. Its protein is CASNEQGYQPQHF.

V and J are TRBV7-9 and TRBJ1-4, with 7 bases identical to TRBD1. Looked up from germline, CDR1 is SEHNR and CDR2 is FQNEAQ (reference sequence). The V segment lost 1 base and the J segment 2 bases; nucleotides outside the gene matches: 4. CDR3 length: 16 residues. The DNA for the CDR3 is TGTGCCAGCAGCTTAGAAAGGGGGCGGACTAATGAAAAACTGTTTTTT. Protein sequence: CASSLERGRTNEKLFF.

This clonotype was seen a few times. This sequence joins TRBV6-5 and TRBJ1-6; no reliable D call. V dropped 0 bases and J dropped 2 bases, with 11 bases sitting between them. In germline, CDR1 is MNHEY, CDR2 SVGAGI. This CDR3 has 17 residues. CDR3 loop: CASSYSPLNPYNSPLHF. The DNA for the CDR3 is TGTGCCAGCAGTTACTCGCCCTTAAACCCCTATAATTCACCCCTCCACTTT.

This clonotype is labeled as medium-sized. The rearrangement joins TRBV27 to TRBJ2-2, with TRBD1 matching 8 bases. After removal of 6 bases from V and 1 base from J, the junction contained 4 bases not matched to a gene. This CDR3 is built from 15 residues. Germline V gene sequence: CDR1 MNHEY, CDR2 SMNVEV (reference sequence). The CDR3 DNA reads TGTGCCAGCAGCCACAGGGGGATGAACACCGGGGAGCTGTTTTTT. Its translation is CASSHRGMNTGELFF.

This clonotype ranks as medium-sized. The chain uses TRBV27 and TRBJ1-6; weak D call: TRBD1 (6 bases). Germline CDR1 reads MNHEY; CDR2 reads SMNVEV (reference sequence). The length of the CDR3 is 15 residues. Trimming stripped 5 bases from V and 7 bases from J, with 15 bases between. The CDR3 DNA reads TGTGCCAGCAGTCCCAGCCGGACAGTAAATTCACCCCTCCACTTT. Its protein product is CASSPSRTVNSPLHF.

In this sample, this clonotype turned up a few times. The chain employs TRBV6-5 and TRBJ1-5, with TRBD1 matching 7 bases. Losses at the gene ends were 4 bases for V and 7 bases for J; bases not matched to a gene: 4. The CDR3 runs to 13 residues. In germline, CDR1 is MNHEY, CDR2 SVGAGI. CDR3 in amino acids: CASSSTGRQPQHF. The CDR3 DNA reads TGTGCCAGCAGTTCGACAGGGAGGCAGCCCCAGCATTTT.

Relative to its sample, this clonotype is medium-sized (0.01 to 0.1%). The chain carries TRBV27 and TRBJ1-1; 8 bases align to TRBD1. The junction had 1 base not matched to a gene; V was cut back by 3 bases and J by 1 base. CDR1 is MNHEY and CDR2 is SMNVEV in the germline V gene (reference sequence). The length of the CDR3 is 14 residues. In DNA, the CDR3 is TGTGCCAGCAGTTTGACAGGGGCGAACACTGAAGCTTTCTTT. Protein: CASSLTGANTEAFF.

This clonotype turned up a few times. The chain carries TRBV18 and TRBJ1-5; 8 positions match TRBD1. The length of the CDR3 is 18 residues. Germline V gives CDR1 KGHSH, CDR2 LQKENI. V shed 6 bases, J shed 0 bases, and the junction held 13 bases outside the gene matches. The CDR3 sequence is CASSRTGPLTYSNQPQHF. As DNA, the CDR3 is TGTGCCAGCTCGCGGACAGGGCCACTAACTTATAGCAATCAGCCCCAGCATTTT.